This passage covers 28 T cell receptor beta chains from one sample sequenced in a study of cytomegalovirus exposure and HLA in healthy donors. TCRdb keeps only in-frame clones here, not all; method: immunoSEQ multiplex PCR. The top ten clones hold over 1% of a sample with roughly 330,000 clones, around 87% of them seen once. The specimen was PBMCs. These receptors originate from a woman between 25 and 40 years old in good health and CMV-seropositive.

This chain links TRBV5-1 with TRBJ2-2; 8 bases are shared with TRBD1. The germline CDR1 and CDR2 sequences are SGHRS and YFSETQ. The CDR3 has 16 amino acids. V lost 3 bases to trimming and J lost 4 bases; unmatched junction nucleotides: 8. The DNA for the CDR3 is TGCGCCAGCAGCTCGAGGACAGGGTCGGGCACCGGGGAGCTGTTTTTT. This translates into CASSSRTGSGTGELFF.

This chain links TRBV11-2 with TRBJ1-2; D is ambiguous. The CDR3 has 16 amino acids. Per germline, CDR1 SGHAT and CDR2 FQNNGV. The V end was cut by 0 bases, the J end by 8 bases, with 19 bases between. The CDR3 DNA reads TGTGCCAGCAGCTTAGATTACCGGGTCGCCCCCGCCGGCTACACCTTC. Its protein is CASSLDYRVAPAGYTF.

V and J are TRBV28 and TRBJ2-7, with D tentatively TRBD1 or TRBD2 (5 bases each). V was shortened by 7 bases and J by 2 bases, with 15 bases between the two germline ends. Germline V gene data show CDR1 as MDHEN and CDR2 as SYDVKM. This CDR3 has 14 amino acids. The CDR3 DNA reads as TGTGCCAGCACCTCCGGGACGGCGACCTACGAGCAGTACTTC. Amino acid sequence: CASTSGTATYEQYF.

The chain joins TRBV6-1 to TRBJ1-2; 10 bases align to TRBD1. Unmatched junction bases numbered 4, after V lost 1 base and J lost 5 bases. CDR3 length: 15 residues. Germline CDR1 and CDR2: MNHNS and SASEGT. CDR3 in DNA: TGTGCCAGCAGTGAAGGACAGGGGGCGGCTTATGGCTACACCTTC. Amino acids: CASSEGQGAAYGYTF.

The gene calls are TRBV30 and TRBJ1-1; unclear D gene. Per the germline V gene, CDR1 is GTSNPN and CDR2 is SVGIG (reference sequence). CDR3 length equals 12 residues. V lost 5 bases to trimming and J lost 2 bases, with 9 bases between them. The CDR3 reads CAWLTLNTEAFF. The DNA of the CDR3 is TGTGCCTGGCTAACCCTAAACACTGAAGCTTTCTTT.

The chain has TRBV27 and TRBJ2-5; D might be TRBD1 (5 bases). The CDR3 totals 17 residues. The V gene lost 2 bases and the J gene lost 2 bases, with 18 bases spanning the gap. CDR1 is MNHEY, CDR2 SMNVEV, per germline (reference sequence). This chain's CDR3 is CASSLVVGQGRQETQYF. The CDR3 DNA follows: TGTGCCAGCAGTTTAGTAGTTGGGCAGGGTAGACAAGAGACCCAGTACTTC.

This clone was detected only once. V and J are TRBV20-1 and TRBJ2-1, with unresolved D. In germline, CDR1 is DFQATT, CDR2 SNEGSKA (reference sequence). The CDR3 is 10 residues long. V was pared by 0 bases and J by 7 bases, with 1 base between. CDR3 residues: CSARENEQFF. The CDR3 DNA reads TGCAGTGCTAGAGAAAATGAGCAGTTCTTC.

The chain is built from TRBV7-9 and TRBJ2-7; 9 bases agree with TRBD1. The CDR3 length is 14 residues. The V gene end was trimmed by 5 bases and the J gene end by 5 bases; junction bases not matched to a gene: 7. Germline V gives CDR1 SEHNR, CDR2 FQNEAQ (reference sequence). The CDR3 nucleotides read TGTGCCAGCAGCCTGGACAGGGGTAACAACGAGCAGTACTTC. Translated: CASSLDRGNNEQYF.

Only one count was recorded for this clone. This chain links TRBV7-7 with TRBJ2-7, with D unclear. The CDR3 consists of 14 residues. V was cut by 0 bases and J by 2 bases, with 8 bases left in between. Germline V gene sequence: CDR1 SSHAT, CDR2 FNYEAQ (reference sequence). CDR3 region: CASSLALGPYEQYF. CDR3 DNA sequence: TGTGCCAGCAGCTTAGCGCTCGGACCCTACGAGCAGTACTTC.

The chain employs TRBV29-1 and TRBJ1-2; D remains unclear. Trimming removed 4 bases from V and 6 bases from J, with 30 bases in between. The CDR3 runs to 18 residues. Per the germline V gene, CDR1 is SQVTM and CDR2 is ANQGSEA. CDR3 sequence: CSVGRSIAGYAGGDGYTF. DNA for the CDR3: TGCAGCGTTGGACGATCAATTGCTGGATACGCCGGAGGAGATGGCTACACCTTC.

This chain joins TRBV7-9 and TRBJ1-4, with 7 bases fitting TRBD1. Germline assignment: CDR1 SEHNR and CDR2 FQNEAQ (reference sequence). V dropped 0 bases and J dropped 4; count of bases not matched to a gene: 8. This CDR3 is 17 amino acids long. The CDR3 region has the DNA TGTGCCAGCAGCTTAGCCCTCACTCCAGGGGGTAATGAAAAACTGTTTTTT. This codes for CASSLALTPGGNEKLFF.

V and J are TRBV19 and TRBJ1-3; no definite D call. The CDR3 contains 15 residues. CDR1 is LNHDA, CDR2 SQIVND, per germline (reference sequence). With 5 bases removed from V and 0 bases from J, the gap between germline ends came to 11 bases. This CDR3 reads CASSVLLDSGNTIYF. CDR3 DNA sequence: TGTGCCAGTAGTGTTCTTCTGGACTCTGGAAACACCATATATTTT.

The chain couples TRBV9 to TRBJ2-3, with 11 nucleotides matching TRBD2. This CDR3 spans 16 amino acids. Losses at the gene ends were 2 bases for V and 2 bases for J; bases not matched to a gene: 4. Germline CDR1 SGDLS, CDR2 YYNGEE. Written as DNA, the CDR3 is TGTGCCAGCAGCGTTAGGGGACTAGCGGCCACAGATACGCAGTATTTT. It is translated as CASSVRGLAATDTQYF.

DNA of the CDR3: TGCGCCAGCAGCCAAGATAGGGCGCCGGGATTGGGCTACTACGAGCAGTACTTC. It is translated as CASSQDRAPGLGYYEQYF. The genes are TRBV4-3 and TRBJ2-7, with TRBD2 as a possible D gene (5 bases). The CDR3 length is 18 residues. The V gene lost 0 bases and the J gene lost 3 bases, with 21 bases spanning the gap. Germline V gene sequence: CDR1 LGHNA, CDR2 YSLEER.

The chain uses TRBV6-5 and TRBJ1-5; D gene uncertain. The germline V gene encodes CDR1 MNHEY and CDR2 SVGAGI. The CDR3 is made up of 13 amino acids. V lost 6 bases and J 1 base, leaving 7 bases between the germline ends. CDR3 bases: TGTGCCAGCAGAGCCCTAAGCAATCAGCCCCAGCATTTT. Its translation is CASRALSNQPQHF.

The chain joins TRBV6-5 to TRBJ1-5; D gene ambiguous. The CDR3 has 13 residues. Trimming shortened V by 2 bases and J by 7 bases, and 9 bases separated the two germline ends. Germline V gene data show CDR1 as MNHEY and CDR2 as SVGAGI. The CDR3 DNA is TGTGCCAGCAGTTACGGAGGGAAACAGCCCCAGCATTTT. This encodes CASSYGGKQPQHF.

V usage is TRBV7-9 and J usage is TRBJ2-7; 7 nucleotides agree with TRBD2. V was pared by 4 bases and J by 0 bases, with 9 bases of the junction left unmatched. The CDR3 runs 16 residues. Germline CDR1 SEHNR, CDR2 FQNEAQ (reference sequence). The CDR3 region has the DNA TGTGCCAGCAGCTCGGTAGAGCGGGAAGACTCCTACGAGCAGTACTTC. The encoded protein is CASSSVEREDSYEQYF.

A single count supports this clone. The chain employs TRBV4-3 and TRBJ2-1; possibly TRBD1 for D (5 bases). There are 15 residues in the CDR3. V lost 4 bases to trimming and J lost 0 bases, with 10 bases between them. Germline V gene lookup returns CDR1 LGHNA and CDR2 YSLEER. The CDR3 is CASSLYRSSYNEQFF. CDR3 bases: TGCGCCAGCAGCCTCTACAGGAGCTCCTACAATGAGCAGTTCTTC.

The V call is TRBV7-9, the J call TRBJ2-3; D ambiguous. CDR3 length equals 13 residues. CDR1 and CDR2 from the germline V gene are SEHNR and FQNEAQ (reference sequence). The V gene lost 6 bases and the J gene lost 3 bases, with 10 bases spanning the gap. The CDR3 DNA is TGTGCCAGCAGTAGGGAAAGGACAGATACGCAGTATTTT. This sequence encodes CASSRERTDTQYF.

CDR3 sequence reads: CATELAGGQADTQYF. In DNA form, the CDR3 reads TGTGCCACGGAATTAGCGGGGGGGCAGGCAGATACGCAGTATTTT. This chain uses TRBV6-1 with TRBJ2-3; 11 bases line up with TRBD2. Germline-derived CDR1 and CDR2 are MNHNS and SASEGT. The CDR3 has 15 amino acids. After removal of 10 bases from V and 4 bases from J, the junction contained 10 bases not matched to a gene.

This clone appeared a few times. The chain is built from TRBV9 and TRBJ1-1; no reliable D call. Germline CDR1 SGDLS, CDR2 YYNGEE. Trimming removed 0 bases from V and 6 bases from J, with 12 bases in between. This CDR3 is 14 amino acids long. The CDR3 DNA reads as TGTGCCAGCAGCGTAGCTGGTGTGCTCGCTGAAGCTTTCTTT. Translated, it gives CASSVAGVLAEAFF.

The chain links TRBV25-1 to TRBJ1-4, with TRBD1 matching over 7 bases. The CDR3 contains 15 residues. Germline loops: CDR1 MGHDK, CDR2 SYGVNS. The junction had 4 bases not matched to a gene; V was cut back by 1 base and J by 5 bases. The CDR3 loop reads CASSEWAGGNEKLFF. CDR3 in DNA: TGTGCCAGCAGTGAATGGGCAGGGGGGAATGAAAAACTGTTTTTT.

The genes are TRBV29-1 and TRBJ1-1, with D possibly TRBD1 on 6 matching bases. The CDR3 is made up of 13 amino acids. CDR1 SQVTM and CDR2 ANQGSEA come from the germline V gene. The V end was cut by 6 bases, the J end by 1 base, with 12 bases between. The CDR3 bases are TGCAGCGTACATACAGGGAGGAACACTGAAGCTTTCTTT. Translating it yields CSVHTGRNTEAFF.

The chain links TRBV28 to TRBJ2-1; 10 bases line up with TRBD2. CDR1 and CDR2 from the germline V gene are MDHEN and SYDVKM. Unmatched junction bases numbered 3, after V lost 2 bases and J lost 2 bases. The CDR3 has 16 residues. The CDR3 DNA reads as TGTGCCAGCAGTTTACCGAGCGGGGGGGCCTACAATGAGCAGTTCTTC. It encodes CASSLPSGGAYNEQFF.

The DNA of the CDR3 is TGTGCCTGGAGCGCCGGGACAGGGGGCTCGGATACGCAGTATTTT. Translated: CAWSAGTGGSDTQYF. The chain joins TRBV30 to TRBJ2-3; 12 nucleotides align to TRBD1. There are 15 residues in the CDR3. In germline, CDR1 is GTSNPN, CDR2 SVGIG (reference sequence). After removal of 3 bases from V and 6 bases from J, the junction contained 7 bases not matched to a gene.

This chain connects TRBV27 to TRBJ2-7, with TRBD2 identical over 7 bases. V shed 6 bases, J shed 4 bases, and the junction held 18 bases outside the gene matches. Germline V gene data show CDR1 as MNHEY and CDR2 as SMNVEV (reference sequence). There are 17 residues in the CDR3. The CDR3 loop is CASRRGLGTTKPYEQYF. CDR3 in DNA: TGTGCCAGCAGAAGAGGGCTCGGGACTACAAAACCATACGAGCAGTACTTC.

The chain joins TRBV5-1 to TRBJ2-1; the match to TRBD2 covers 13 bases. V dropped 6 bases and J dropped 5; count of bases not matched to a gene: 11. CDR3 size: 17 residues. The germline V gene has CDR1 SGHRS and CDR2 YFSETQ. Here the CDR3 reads CASTRLAGGRGHNEQFF. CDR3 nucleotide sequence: TGCGCCAGCACCCGACTAGCGGGGGGCCGAGGGCACAATGAGCAGTTCTTC.

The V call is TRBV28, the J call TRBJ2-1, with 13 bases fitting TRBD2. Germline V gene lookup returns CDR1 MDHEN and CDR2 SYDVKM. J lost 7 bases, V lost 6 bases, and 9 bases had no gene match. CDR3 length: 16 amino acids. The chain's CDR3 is CASSLLAGGLGNEQFF. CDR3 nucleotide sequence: TGTGCCAGCAGCTTACTAGCGGGAGGGCTAGGGAATGAGCAGTTCTTC. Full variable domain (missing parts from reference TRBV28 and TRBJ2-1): DVKVTQSSRYLVKRTGEKVFLECVQDMDHENMFWYRQDPGLGLRLIYFSYDVKMKEKGDIPEGYSVSREKKERFSLILESASTNQTSMYLCASSLLAGGLGNEQFFGPGTRLTVL.